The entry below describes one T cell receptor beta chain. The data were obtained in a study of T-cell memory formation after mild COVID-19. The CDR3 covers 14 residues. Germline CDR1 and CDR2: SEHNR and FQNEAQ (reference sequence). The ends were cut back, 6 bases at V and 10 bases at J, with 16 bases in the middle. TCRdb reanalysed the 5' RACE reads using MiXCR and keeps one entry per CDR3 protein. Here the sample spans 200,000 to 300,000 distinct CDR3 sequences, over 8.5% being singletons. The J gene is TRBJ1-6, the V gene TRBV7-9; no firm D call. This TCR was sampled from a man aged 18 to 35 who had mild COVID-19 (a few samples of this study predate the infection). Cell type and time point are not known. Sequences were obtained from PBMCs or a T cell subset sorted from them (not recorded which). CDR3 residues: CASSPTTGVSPLHF. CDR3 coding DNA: TGTGCCAGCAGTCCGACGACCGGTGTGTCACCCCTCCACTTT.